The clone carrying this T cell receptor beta chain has more than one count but fewer than ten. Germline values: CDR1 ENHRY, CDR2 SYGVKD. This CDR3 comprises 12 residues. The sample is drawn from a study of blood T cells in healthy people across ages. A J-beta primer mix and a sample-barcoded 5' primer were used in a second PCR of roughly 7 to 12 cycles. TCRdb reprocessed the 5' RACE reads via MiXCR and lists one record per CDR3 protein. The data contain 550,000 to 700,000 distinct CDR3 sequences, 25% to 30% of them singletons. The V and J genes are TRBV10-3 and TRBJ2-1; D gene unclear. The J call may be mistaken, given a closer DNA end match to TRBJ2-7. This TCR derives from a woman aged 70-85 years in good health. The specimen sequenced was blood. The CDR3 sequence is CAISETSGEQYF. CDR3 nucleotide sequence: TGTGCCATCAGTGAGACATCCGGCGAGCAGTACTTC.